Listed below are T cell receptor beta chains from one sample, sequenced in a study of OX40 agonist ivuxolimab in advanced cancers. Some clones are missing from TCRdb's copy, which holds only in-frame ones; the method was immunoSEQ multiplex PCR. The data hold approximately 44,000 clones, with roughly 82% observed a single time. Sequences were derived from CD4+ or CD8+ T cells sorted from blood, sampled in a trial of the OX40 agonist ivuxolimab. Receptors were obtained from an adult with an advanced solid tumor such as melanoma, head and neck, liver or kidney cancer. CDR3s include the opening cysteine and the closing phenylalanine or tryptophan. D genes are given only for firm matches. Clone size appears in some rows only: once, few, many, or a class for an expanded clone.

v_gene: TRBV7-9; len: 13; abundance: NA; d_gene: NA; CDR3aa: CASTVGVGETQYF
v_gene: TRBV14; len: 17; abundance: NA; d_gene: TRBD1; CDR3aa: CASSQEVDRGRKDTQYF
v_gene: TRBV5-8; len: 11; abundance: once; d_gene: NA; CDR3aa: CASSFQYGYTF
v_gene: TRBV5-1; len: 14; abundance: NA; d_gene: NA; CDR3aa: CASSLAGGETEAFF
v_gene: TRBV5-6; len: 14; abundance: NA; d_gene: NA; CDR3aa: CASSSTGSSYEQYF
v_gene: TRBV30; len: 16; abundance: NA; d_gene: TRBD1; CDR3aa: CAWSLFGTALEWVYTF
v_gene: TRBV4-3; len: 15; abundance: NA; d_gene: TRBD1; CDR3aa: CASSQVWDRNTEAFF
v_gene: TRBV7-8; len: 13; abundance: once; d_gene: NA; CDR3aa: CASSPTGTGELFF
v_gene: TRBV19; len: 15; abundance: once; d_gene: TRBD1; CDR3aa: CASRTGTGMYNEQFF
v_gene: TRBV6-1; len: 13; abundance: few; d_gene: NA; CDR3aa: CASSEGHGYEQYF
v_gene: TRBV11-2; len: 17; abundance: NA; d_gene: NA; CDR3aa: CASSLARPGLGANEQFF
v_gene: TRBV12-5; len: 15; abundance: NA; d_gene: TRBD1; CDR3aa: CASGAGQGRTGELFF
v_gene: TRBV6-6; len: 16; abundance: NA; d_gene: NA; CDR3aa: CASEIWRDRSDTEAFF
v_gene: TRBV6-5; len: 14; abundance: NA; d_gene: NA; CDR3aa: CASSYGRLNTEAFF
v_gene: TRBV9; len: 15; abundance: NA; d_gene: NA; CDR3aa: CASSAGGGPPDTQYF
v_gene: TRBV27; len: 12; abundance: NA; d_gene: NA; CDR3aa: CASSSFTDTQYF